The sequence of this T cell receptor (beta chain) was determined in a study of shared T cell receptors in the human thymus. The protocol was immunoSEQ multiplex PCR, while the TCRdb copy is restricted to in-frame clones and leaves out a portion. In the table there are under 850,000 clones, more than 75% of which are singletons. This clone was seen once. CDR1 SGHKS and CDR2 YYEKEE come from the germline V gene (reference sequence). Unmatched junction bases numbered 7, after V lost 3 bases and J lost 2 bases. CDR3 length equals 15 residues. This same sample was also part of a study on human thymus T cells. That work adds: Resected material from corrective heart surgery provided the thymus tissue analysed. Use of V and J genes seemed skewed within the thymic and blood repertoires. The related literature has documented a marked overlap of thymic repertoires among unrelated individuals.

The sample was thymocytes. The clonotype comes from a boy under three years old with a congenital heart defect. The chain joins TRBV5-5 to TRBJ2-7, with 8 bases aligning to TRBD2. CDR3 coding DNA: TGTGCCAGCAGCTCGGGGGGGACACAAACCTACGAGCAGTACTTC. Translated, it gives CASSSGGTQTYEQYF.